A selection of T cell receptor beta chains follows, all from one sample in a study of vaccination and CD4 T cells after COVID-19. TCRdb processed the PCR reads anew with MiXCR; each CDR3 protein has one entry. The table records over 15,000 distinct CDR3 sequences, approximately 52% of them present only once. These TCRs are of unknown antigen specificity. Sequencing used CD4+ T cells from blood, cultured in vitro. These receptors all stem from a human donor who had recovered from COVID-19. Each CDR3 is given with its conserved first and last residue. A D gene is named only where the DNA matches it firmly. Rows may omit the clone size; those that give it use once, few, many or a size class.

v_gene: TRBV7-2
d_gene: -
abundance: -
j_gene: TRBJ2-2
CDR3aa: CASRPRGRGNTGELFF
CDR3nt: TGTGCCAGCAGGCCCCGGGGCAGGGGCAACACCGGGGAGCTGTTTTTT

v_gene: TRBV7-2
d_gene: -
abundance: few
j_gene: TRBJ1-1
CDR3aa: CASSVQGYTEAFF
CDR3nt: TGTGCCAGCAGCGTACAGGGATACACTGAAGCTTTCTTT

v_gene: TRBV18
d_gene: -
abundance: -
j_gene: TRBJ2-5
CDR3aa: CASSQNGVQETQYF
CDR3nt: TGTGCCAGCTCCCAAAACGGGGTCCAAGAGACCCAGTACTTC

v_gene: TRBV7-2
d_gene: -
abundance: few
j_gene: TRBJ1-5
CDR3aa: CASSLESRGNQPQHF
CDR3nt: TGTGCCAGCAGCTTAGAAAGCAGGGGCAATCAGCCCCAGCATTTT

v_gene: TRBV20-1
d_gene: -
abundance: -
j_gene: TRBJ1-1
CDR3aa: CSARQGDMLGAFF
CDR3nt: TGCAGTGCTAGGCAGGGCGATATGTTAGGAGCTTTCTTT

v_gene: TRBV20-1
d_gene: TRBD1
abundance: few
j_gene: TRBJ1-2
CDR3aa: CSASRDRDRVDYGYTF
CDR3nt: TGCAGTGCCAGCCGGGACAGGGACCGGGTGGACTATGGCTACACCTTC

v_gene: TRBV30
d_gene: -
abundance: -
j_gene: TRBJ1-2
CDR3aa: CAWSASGGYTF
CDR3nt: TGTGCCTGGAGTGCCTCGGGAGGCTACACCTTC

v_gene: TRBV27
d_gene: TRBD2
abundance: -
j_gene: TRBJ2-2
CDR3aa: CASSLGLAGGLGELFF
CDR3nt: TGTGCCAGCAGTTTAGGGCTAGCGGGGGGTCTCGGGGAGCTGTTTTTT

v_gene: TRBV5-4
d_gene: -
abundance: -
j_gene: TRBJ2-1
CDR3aa: CASSSFSGGAYNEQFF
CDR3nt: TGTGCCAGCAGCTCCTTTAGTGGGGGAGCATACAATGAGCAGTTCTTC

v_gene: TRBV11-3
d_gene: -
abundance: few
j_gene: TRBJ2-7
CDR3aa: CASTRTPYEQYF
CDR3nt: TGTGCCAGCACCCGGACACCCTACGAGCAGTACTTC

v_gene: TRBV6-1
d_gene: -
abundance: -
j_gene: TRBJ2-7
CDR3aa: CASSDRFVGEQYF
CDR3nt: TGTGCCAGCAGCGACAGGTTCGTTGGCGAGCAGTACTTC

v_gene: TRBV7-6
d_gene: -
abundance: -
j_gene: TRBJ2-5
CDR3aa: CASTRTLLETQYF
CDR3nt: TGTGCCAGCACCCGGACTTTGTTGGAGACCCAGTACTTC

v_gene: TRBV20-1
d_gene: -
abundance: -
j_gene: TRBJ1-5
CDR3aa: CSVSAPNQPQHF
CDR3nt: TGCAGTGTGTCGGCCCCCAATCAGCCCCAGCATTTT

v_gene: TRBV4-3
d_gene: -
abundance: -
j_gene: TRBJ1-5
CDR3aa: CASSQDSSSNQPQHF
CDR3nt: TGCGCCAGCAGCCAAGATAGCTCTAGCAATCAGCCCCAGCATTTT

v_gene: TRBV25-1
d_gene: -
abundance: -
j_gene: TRBJ2-1
CDR3aa: CASSDPTVSSYSEQFF
CDR3nt: TGTGCCAGCAGCGATCCGACTGTGAGCTCCTACAGTGAGCAGTTCTTC

v_gene: TRBV7-7
d_gene: -
abundance: -
j_gene: TRBJ2-3
CDR3aa: CASSALRPTDTQYF
CDR3nt: TGTGCTAGCAGCGCCCTCCGGCCCACAGATACGCAGTATTTT

v_gene: TRBV7-2
d_gene: TRBD2
abundance: -
j_gene: TRBJ2-7
CDR3aa: CASRWTSGNRNEQYF
CDR3nt: TGTGCCAGCAGGTGGACTAGCGGGAATAGAAACGAGCAGTACTTC

v_gene: TRBV6-2/TRBV6-3
d_gene: -
abundance: -
j_gene: TRBJ1-1
CDR3aa: CASSHPRGGHTEAFF
CDR3nt: TGTGCCAGCAGTCACCCCCGAGGGGGACACACTGAAGCTTTCTTT